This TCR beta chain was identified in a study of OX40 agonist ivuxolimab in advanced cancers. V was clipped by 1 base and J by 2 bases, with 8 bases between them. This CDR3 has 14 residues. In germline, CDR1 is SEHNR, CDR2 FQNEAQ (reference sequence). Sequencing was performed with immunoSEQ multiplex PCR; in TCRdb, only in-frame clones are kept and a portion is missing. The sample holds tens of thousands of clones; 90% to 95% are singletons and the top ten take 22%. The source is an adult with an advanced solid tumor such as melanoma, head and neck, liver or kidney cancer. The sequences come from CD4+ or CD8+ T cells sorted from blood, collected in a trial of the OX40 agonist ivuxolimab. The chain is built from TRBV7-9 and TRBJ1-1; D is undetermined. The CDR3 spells CASSLGGLNTEAFF. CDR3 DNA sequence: TGTGCCAGCAGCTTAGGAGGGCTCAACACTGAAGCTTTCTTT.